Below are 16 T cell receptor beta chains sequenced from a single sample in a study of early T cells in non-severe SARS-CoV-2 infection. TCRdb re-derived calls from the 5' RACE reads in MiXCR, one entry per CDR3 protein. Seen here are around 25,000 distinct CDR3 sequences, less than 7% observed once, and the top ten hold approximately 2.5%. Sequencing input: whole blood. These receptor sequences come from an adult who was a healthcare worker with PCR-confirmed SARS-CoV-2 infection or an uninfected control (not recorded which).

This clonotype was counted a few times. This chain uses TRBV28 with TRBJ2-7, with 8 bases that match TRBD1. Unmatched junction bases numbered 10, after V lost 2 bases and J lost 7 bases. The CDR3 covers 15 residues. CDR1 is MDHEN and CDR2 is SYDVKM in the germline V gene. The CDR3 DNA reads as TGTGCCAGCAGTTTACCTCGGACAGGGTTGAGTGAGCAGTACTTC. It yields the protein CASSLPRTGLSEQYF. The full variable domain, completed using reference TRBV28 and TRBJ2-7, is DVKVTQSSRYLVKRTGEKVFLECVQDMDHENMFWYRQDPGLGLRLIYFSYDVKMKEKGDIPEGYSVSREKKERFSLILESASTNQTSMYLCASSLPRTGLSEQYFGPGTRLTVT.

This clonotype was counted many times. V gene TRBV20-1 combines with J gene TRBJ1-1; D remains ambiguous. CDR3 length: 16 residues. V lost 3 bases, J lost 0 bases, and 17 bases lay in between. In germline, CDR1 is DFQATT, CDR2 SNEGSKA (reference sequence). This CDR3 reads CSASWWRLGMNTEAFF. The CDR3, as DNA: TGCAGTGCTAGTTGGTGGAGATTGGGCATGAACACTGAAGCTTTCTTT.

This clonotype was recorded many times. The rearrangement joins TRBV20-1 to TRBJ1-6; 8 bases line up with TRBD1. V lost 0 bases, J lost 10 bases, and 8 bases stayed unmatched. This CDR3 is 15 amino acids long. Germline loops: CDR1 DFQATT, CDR2 SNEGSKA (reference sequence). The CDR3 DNA sequence: TGCAGTGCTAGAGATTTGCTGGCAGGGGGCTCACCCCTCCACTTT. Translating it yields CSARDLLAGGSPLHF.

This clonotype showed up just a few times. The chain is built from TRBV11-2 and TRBJ2-2; 7 nucleotides agree with TRBD2. Germline V CDR1 and CDR2: SGHAT, FQNNGV. The CDR3 length is 13 residues. V trimming: 7 bases; J trimming: 7 bases; junction bases outside the gene matches: 6. The CDR3 DNA follows: TGTGCCAGCACCCTTGGGGGGGTCGGGGAGCTGTTTTTT. It specifies CASTLGGVGELFF.

This chain links TRBV7-9 with TRBJ1-2; D unresolved. Per the germline V gene, CDR1 is SEHNR and CDR2 is FQNEAQ (reference sequence). The CDR3 runs to 13 residues. V was cut by 2 bases and J by 7 bases, with 11 bases left in between. The CDR3 loop is CASSLLGWGGYTF. The CDR3 DNA follows: TGTGCCAGCAGCTTATTAGGATGGGGTGGCTACACCTTC.

The rearrangement links TRBV6-1 to TRBJ1-1; D is perhaps TRBD1 (5 bases). The V gene lost 1 base and the J gene lost 2 bases, with 14 bases spanning the gap. Germline V gene sequence: CDR1 MNHNS, CDR2 SASEGT. The CDR3 loop spans 16 amino acids. The CDR3 protein is CASSEVPGTPNTEAFF. The CDR3, as DNA: TGTGCCAGCAGTGAAGTCCCGGGGACGCCCAACACTGAAGCTTTCTTT.

In its sample, this clonotype was seen many times. The CDR3 here is CASSFGFGNTDTQYF. The CDR3, as DNA: TGTGCCAGCAGCTTTGGATTCGGAAACACAGATACGCAGTATTTT. This chain links TRBV7-7 with TRBJ2-3; D remains ambiguous. CDR3 length: 15 residues. Germline CDR1 SSHAT, CDR2 FNYEAQ (reference sequence). Trimming stripped 3 bases from V and 2 bases from J, with 12 bases between.

This clonotype was recorded many times. The V call is TRBV5-4, the J call TRBJ1-5; a possible D gene is TRBD1 (5 bases). The CDR3 totals 14 residues. Looked up from germline, CDR1 is SGHNT and CDR2 is YYREEE (reference sequence). Trimming left V 1 base short and J 6 bases short, with 11 bases between. The CDR3 sequence is CASSLQGTSQPQHF. The CDR3 DNA follows: TGTGCCAGCAGCTTGCAGGGTACCAGTCAGCCCCAGCATTTT.

This clonotype came up many times. The chain combines TRBV19 with TRBJ2-7; possibly TRBD2 for D (6 bases). Between the trimmed V and J ends, which lost 3 bases and 3 bases, there was a span of 18 bases. CDR1 LNHDA and CDR2 SQIVND come from the germline V gene (reference sequence). The CDR3 has 16 residues. CDR3 coding DNA: TGTGCCAGTAGTATTTCGGGTCGGGGGACGCTCTACGAGCAGTACTTC. Encoded protein: CASSISGRGTLYEQYF.

This clonotype has ten or more counts. This sequence joins TRBV10-2 and TRBJ1-1, with D possibly being TRBD1 (5 bases). Trimming removed 3 bases from V and 4 bases from J, with 9 bases in between. Germline V gene lookup returns CDR1 WSHSY and CDR2 SAAADI. The CDR3 loop spans 13 amino acids. CDR3 in DNA: TGCGCCAGCAGTGATCGGGGGTCCACTGAAGCTTTCTTT. This sequence encodes CASSDRGSTEAFF.

This clonotype was seen a few times. V gene TRBV18 combines with J gene TRBJ2-7; tentative D call: TRBD2 (5 bases). The length of the CDR3 is 15 residues. CDR1 is KGHSH, CDR2 LQKENI, per germline. Trimming shortened V by 0 bases and J by 1 base, and 10 bases separated the two germline ends. The CDR3 loop reads CASSPPGSGSYEQYF. CDR3 nucleotide sequence: TGTGCCAGCTCACCACCGGGCAGCGGATCCTACGAGCAGTACTTC.

The CDR3 loop is CASSPPPGTAYEQYF. As DNA, the CDR3 is TGTGCCAGCAGCCCCCCCCCCGGGACAGCCTACGAGCAGTACTTC. The V call is TRBV3-1, the J call TRBJ2-7; 7 bases match TRBD1. Germline lookup yields CDR1 LGHDT and CDR2 YNNKEL (reference sequence). V shed 4 bases, J shed 2 bases, and the junction held 8 bases outside the gene matches. The length of the CDR3 is 15 residues.

This clonotype was observed at least ten times. The chain is built from TRBV11-2 and TRBJ2-7, with unresolved D. Per the germline V gene, CDR1 is SGHAT and CDR2 is FQNNGV. V was shortened by 3 bases and J by 0 bases, with 3 bases between the two germline ends. CDR3 size: 12 residues. The CDR3 is CASSLSSYEQYF. Written as DNA, the CDR3 is TGTGCCAGCAGCTTGAGCTCCTACGAGCAGTACTTC.

The sample holds many counts of this clonotype. The chain is built from TRBV20-1 and TRBJ2-3; TRBD2 aligns across 9 bases. Germline CDR1 DFQATT, CDR2 SNEGSKA (reference sequence). The CDR3 totals 15 residues. The trim removed 0 bases at V and 1 base at J, leaving 2 bases unmatched. The CDR3 region has the DNA TGCAGTGCTAGAGATCGGACTAGCGGCACAGATACGCAGTATTTT. It codes for CSARDRTSGTDTQYF.

This clonotype was observed many times. The chain couples TRBV6-5 to TRBJ1-6, with TRBD1 matching over 10 bases. This CDR3 is 17 amino acids long. Trimming took 6 bases from V and 9 from J; bases not matched to a gene: 14. Germline CDR1 MNHEY, CDR2 SVGAGI. The chain's CDR3 is CASSYLRTGTGASPLHF. CDR3 sequence (DNA): TGTGCCAGCAGCTATCTAAGAACCGGGACAGGGGCTTCACCCCTCCACTTT.

This clonotype was seen a handful of times. This chain joins TRBV9 and TRBJ2-7; 10 bases align to TRBD2. This CDR3 has 14 amino acids. Germline loops: CDR1 SGDLS, CDR2 YYNGEE. V dropped 2 bases and J dropped 6; count of bases not matched to a gene: 5. The CDR3 reads CASSVSGGPGEQYF. The CDR3 bases are TGTGCCAGCAGCGTTAGCGGGGGGCCGGGCGAGCAGTACTTC.